This T cell receptor beta chain was retrieved from a study of control samples from healthy donors and cancer patients. The CDR3 extends over 14 amino acids. Germline-derived CDR1 and CDR2 are SGHRS and YFSETQ. V was clipped by 5 bases and J by 4 bases; unmatched bases: 6. Sequencing was performed with immunoSEQ multiplex PCR; in TCRdb, only in-frame clones are kept and a portion is missing. The table shows about 190,000 clones, with approximately 91% occurring only once. The V and J genes are TRBV5-1 and TRBJ2-3, with TRBD1 matching 8 bases. Specimen: blood. The receptor was derived from a man aged 30 to 39 in good health. The CDR3 region is CASRRQGPADTQYF. CDR3 DNA: TGCGCCAGCAGGCGACAGGGGCCGGCAGATACGCAGTATTTT.